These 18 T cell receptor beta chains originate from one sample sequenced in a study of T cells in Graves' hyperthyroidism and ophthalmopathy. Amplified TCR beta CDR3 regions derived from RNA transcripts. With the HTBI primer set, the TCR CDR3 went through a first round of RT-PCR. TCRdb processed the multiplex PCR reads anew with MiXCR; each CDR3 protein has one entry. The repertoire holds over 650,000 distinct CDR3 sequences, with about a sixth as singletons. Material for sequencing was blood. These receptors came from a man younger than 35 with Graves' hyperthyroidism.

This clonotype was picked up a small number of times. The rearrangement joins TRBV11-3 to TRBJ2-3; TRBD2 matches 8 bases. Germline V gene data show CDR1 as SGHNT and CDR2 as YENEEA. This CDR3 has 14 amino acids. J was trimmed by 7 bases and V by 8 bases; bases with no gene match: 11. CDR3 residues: CASSPGGASYTQYF. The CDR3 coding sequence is TGTGCCAGCTCACCGGGGGGGGCTTCTTATACGCAGTATTTT.

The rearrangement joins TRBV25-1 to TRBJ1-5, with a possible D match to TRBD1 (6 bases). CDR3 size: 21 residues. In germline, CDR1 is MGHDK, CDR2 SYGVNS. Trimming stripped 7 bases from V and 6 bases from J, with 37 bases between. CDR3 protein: CASTRGRRSDSPRAETQPQHF. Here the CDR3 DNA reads TGTGCCAGCACCCGGGGGCGGCGGTCGGACTCGCCCAGGGCGGAAACTCAGCCCCAGCATTTT.

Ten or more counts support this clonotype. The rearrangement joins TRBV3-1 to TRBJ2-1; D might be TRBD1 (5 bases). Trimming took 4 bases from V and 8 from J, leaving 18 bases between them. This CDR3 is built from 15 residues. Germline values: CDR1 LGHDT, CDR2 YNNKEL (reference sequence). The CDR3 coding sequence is TGTGCCAGCAGCCCCAGTTCGAGGCAGGGCCATGAGCAGTTCTTC. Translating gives CASSPSSRQGHEQFF.

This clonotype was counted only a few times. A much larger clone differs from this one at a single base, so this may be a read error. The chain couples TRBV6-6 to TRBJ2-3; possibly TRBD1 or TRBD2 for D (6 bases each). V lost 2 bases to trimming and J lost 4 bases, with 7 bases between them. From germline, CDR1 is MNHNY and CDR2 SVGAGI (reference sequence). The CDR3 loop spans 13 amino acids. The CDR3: CASSYRGADTQYF. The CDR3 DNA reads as TGTGCCAGCAGTTACAGGGGGGCAGATACGCAGTATTTT.

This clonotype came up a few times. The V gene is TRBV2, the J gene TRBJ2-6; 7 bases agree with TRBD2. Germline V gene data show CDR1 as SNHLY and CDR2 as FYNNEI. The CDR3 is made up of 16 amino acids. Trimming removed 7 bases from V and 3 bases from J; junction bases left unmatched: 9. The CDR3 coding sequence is TGTGCCAGCACCGGGGCGGGAGCAGGTGGGGCCAACGTCCTGACTTTC. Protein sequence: CASTGAGAGGANVLTF.

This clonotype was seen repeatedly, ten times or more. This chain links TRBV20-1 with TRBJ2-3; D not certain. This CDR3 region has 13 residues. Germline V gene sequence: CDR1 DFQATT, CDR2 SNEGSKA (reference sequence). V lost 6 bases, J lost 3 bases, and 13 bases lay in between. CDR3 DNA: TGCAGTGCCTTGGCCACGGTTACAGATACGCAGTATTTT. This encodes CSALATVTDTQYF.

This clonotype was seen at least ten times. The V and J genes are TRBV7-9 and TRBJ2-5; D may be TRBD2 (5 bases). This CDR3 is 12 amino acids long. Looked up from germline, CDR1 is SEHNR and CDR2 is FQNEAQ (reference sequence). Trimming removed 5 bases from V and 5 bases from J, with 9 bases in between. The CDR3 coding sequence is TGTGCCAGCAGCCAAGAGGGTGAGACCCAGTACTTC. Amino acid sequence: CASSQEGETQYF.

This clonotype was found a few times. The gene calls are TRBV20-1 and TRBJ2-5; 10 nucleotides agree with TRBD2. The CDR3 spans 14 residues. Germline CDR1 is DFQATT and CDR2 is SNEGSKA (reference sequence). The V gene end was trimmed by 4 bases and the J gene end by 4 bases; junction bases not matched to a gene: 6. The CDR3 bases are TGCAGTGCTACGCCTAGCGGGAGCGGAGAGACCCAGTACTTC. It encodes CSATPSGSGETQYF.

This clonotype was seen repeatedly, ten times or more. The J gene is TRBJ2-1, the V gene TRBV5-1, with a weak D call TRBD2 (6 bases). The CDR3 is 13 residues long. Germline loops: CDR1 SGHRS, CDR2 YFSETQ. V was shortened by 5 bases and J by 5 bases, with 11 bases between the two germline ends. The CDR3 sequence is CASREGGNNEQFF. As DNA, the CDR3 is TGCGCCAGCAGGGAGGGTGGCAACAATGAGCAGTTCTTC. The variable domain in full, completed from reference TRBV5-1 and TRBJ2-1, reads KAGVTQTPRYLIKTRGQQVTLSCSPISGHRSVSWYQQTPGQGLQFLFEYFSETQRNKGNFPGRFSGRQFSNSRSEMNVSTLELGDSALYLCASREGGNNEQFFGPGTRLTVL.

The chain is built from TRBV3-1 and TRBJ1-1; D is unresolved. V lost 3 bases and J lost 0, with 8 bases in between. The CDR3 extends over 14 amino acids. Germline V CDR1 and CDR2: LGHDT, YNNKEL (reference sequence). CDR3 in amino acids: CASSHSGVNTEAFF. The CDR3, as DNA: TGTGCCAGCAGCCACAGCGGGGTGAACACTGAAGCTTTCTTT. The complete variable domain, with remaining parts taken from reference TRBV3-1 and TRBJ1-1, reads DTAVSQTPKYLVTQMGNDKSIKCEQNLGHDTMYWYKQDSKKFLKIMFSYNNKELIINETVPNRFSPKSPDKAHLNLHINSLELGDSAVYFCASSHSGVNTEAFFGQGTRLTVV.

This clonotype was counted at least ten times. The CDR3 loop reads CAISAGGPTDTQYF. The CDR3 DNA sequence: TGTGCCATTTCAGCTGGGGGACCGACAGATACGCAGTATTTT. The V call is TRBV10-3, the J call TRBJ2-3; either TRBD1 or TRBD2 may supply D (5 bases each). Germline V gives CDR1 ENHRY, CDR2 SYGVKD. Between the trimmed V and J ends, which lost 9 bases and 3 bases, there was a span of 16 bases. This CDR3 has 14 residues.

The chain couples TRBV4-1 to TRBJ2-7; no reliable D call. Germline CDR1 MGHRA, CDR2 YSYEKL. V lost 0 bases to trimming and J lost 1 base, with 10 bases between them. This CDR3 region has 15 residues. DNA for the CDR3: TGCGCCAGCAGCCAAGATGAAGCTTATTCCTACGAGCAGTACTTC. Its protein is CASSQDEAYSYEQYF.

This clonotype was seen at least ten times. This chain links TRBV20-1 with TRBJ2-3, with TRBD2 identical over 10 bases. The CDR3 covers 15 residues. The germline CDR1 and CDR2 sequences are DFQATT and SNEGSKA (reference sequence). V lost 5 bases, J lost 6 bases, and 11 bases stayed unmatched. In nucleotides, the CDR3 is TGCAGTGCTGACGAATGGGCTAGCGGGAGTGATACGCAGTATTTT. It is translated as CSADEWASGSDTQYF.

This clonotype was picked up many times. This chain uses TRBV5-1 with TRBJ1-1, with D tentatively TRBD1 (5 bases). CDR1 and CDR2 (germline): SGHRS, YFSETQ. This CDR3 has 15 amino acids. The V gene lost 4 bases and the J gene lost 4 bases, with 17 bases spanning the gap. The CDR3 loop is CASSRTRGFGTEAFF. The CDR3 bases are TGCGCCAGCAGCCGGACACGGGGCTTCGGCACTGAAGCTTTCTTT.

CDR3 sequence: CASSTLRTGASYEQYF. The CDR3 region has the DNA TGTGCCAGCAGCACGCTCCGGACAGGGGCATCCTACGAGCAGTACTTC. J is TRBJ2-7 and V is TRBV28, with TRBD1 identical over 9 bases. The CDR3 contains 16 residues. With V trimmed by 6 bases and J by 1 base, 10 bases remained unmatched. Germline V gene lookup returns CDR1 MDHEN and CDR2 SYDVKM.

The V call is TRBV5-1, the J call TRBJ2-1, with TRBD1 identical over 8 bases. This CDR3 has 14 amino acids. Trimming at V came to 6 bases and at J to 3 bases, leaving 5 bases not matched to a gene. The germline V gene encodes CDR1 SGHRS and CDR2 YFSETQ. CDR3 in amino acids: CASTRDRYYNEQFF. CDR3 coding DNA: TGCGCCAGCACCCGGGACAGGTACTACAATGAGCAGTTCTTC.

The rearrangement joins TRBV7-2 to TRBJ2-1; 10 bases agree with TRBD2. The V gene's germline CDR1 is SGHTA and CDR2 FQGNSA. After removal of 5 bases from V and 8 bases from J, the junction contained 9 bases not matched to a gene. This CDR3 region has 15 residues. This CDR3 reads CASSTTSGTRHEQFF. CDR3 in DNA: TGTGCCAGCAGCACAACTAGCGGGACAAGGCATGAGCAGTTCTTC.

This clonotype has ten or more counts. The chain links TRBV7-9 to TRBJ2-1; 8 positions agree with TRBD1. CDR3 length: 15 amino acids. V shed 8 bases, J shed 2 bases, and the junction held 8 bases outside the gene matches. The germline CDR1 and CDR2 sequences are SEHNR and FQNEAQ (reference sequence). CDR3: CASVPQGATYNEQFF. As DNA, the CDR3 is TGTGCCAGCGTACCGCAGGGGGCCACCTACAATGAGCAGTTCTTC.